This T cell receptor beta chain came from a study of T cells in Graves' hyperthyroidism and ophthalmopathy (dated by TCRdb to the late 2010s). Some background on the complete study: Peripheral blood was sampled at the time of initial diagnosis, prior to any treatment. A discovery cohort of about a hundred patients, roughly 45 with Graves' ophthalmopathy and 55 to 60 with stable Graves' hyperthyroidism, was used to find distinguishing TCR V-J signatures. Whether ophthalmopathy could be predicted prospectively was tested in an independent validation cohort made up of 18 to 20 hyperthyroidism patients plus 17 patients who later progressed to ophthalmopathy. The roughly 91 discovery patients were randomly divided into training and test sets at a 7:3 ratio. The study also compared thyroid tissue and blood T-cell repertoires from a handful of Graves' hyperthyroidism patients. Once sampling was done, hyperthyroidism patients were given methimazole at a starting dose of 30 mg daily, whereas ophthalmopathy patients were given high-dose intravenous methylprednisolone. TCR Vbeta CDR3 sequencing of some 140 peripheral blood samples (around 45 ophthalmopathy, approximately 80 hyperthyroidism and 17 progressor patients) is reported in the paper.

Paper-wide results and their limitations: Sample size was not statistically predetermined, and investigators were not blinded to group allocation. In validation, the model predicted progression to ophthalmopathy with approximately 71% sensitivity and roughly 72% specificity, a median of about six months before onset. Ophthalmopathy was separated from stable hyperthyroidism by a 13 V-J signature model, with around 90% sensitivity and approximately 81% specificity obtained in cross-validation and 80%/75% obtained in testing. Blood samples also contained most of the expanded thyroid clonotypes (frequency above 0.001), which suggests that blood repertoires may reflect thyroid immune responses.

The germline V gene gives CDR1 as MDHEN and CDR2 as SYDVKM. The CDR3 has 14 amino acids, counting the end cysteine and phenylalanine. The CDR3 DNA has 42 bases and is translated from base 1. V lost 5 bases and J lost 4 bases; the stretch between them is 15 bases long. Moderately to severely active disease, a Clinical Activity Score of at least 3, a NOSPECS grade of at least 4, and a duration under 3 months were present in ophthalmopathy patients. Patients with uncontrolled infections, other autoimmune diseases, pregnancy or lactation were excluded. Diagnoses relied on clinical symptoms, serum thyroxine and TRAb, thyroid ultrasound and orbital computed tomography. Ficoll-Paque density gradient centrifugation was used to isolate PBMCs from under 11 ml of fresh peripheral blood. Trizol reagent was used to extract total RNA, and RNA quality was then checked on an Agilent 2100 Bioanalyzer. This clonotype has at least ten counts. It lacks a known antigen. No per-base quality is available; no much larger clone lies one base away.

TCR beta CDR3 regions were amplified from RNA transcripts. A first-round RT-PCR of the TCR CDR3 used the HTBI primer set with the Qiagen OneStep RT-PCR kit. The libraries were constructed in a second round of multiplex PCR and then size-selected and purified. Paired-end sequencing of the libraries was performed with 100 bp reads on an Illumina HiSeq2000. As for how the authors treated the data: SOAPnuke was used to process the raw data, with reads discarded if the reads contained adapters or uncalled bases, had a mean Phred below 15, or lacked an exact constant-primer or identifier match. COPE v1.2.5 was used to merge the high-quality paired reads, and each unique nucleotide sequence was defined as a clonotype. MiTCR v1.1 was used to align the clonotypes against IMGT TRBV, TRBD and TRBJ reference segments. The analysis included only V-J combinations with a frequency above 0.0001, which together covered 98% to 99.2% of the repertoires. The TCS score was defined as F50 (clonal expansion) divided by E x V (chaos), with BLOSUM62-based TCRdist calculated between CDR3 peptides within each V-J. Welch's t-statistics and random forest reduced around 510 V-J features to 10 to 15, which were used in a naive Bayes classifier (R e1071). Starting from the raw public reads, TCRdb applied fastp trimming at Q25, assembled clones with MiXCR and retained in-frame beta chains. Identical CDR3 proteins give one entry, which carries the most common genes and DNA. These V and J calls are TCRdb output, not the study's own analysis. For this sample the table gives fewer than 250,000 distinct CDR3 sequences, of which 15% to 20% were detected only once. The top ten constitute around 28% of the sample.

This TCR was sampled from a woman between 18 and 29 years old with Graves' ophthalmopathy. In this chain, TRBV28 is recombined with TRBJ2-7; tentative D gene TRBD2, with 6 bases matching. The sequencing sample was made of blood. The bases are TGTGCCAGCAGTCTTAGACTAGTGGGTTACGAGCAGTACTTC. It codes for CASSLRLVGYEQYF. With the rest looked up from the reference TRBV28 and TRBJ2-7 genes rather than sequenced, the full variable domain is DVKVTQSSRYLVKRTGEKVFLECVQDMDHENMFWYRQDPGLGLRLIYFSYDVKMKEKGDIPEGYSVSREKKERFSLILESASTNQTSMYLCASSLRLVGYEQYFGPGTRLTVT.